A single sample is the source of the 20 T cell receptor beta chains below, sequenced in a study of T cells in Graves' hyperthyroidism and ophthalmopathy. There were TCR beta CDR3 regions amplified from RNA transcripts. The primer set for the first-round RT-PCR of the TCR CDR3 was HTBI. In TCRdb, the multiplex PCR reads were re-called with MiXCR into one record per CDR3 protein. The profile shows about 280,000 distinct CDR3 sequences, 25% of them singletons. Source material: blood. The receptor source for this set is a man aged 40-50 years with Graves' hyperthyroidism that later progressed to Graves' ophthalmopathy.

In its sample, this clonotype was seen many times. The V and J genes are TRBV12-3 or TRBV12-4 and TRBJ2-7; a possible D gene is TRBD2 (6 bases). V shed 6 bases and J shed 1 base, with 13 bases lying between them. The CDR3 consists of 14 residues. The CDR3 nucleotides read TGTGCCAGCAGCGGGGGTTCTATTTCCTACGAGCAGTACTTC. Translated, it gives CASSGGSISYEQYF.

CDR3 in DNA: TGTGCCAGCAGACAACAGGGATATGGAGAGACCCAGTACTTC. This codes for CASRQQGYGETQYF. J is TRBJ2-5 and V is TRBV27; a weak D match, TRBD1 (6 bases). Germline CDR1 and CDR2: MNHEY and SMNVEV (reference sequence). Trimming left V 6 bases short and J 4 bases short, with 15 bases between. The CDR3 has 14 amino acids.

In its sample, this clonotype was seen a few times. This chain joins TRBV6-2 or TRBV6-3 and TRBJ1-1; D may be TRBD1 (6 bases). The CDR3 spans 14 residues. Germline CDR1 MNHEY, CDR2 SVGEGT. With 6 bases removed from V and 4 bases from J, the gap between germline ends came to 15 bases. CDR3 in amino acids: CASSKNRASTEAFF. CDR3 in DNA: TGTGCCAGCAGCAAAAACAGGGCGTCCACTGAAGCTTTCTTT.

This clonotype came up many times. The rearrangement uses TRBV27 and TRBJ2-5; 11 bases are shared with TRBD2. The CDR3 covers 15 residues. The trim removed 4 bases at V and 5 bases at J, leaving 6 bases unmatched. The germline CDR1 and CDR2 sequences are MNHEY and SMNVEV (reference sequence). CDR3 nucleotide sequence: TGTGCCAGCAGTTGGATAGCGGGAGGGCGGGAGACCCAGTACTTC. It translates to CASSWIAGGRETQYF.

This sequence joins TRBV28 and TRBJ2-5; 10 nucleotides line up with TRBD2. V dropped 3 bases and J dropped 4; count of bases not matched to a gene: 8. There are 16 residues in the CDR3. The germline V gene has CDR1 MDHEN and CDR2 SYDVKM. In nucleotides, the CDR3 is TGTGCCAGCAGTTTTATCCTAGCGGGAGCCCGAGAGACCCAGTACTTC. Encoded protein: CASSFILAGARETQYF.

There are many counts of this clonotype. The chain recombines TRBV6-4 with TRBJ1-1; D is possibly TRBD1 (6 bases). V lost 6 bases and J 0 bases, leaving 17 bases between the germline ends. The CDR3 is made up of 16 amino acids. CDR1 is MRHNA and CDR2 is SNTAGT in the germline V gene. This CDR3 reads CASSGQSRYVNTEAFF. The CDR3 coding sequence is TGTGCCAGCAGCGGACAGTCCCGATACGTGAACACTGAAGCTTTCTTT.

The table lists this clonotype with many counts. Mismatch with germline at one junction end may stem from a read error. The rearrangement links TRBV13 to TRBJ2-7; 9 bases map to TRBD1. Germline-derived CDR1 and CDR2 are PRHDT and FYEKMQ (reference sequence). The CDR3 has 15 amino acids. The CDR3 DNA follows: TGTGCCAGCAGCCCACCGGACAGGGGCTCCCACGAGCAGTACTTC. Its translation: CASSPPDRGSHEQYF. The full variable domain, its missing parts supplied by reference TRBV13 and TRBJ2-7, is AAGVIQSPRHLIKEKRETATLKCYPIPRHDTVYWYQQGPGQDPQFLISFYEKMQSDKGSIPDRFSAQQFSDYHSELNMSSLELGDSALYFCASSPPDRGSHEQYFGPGTRLTVT.

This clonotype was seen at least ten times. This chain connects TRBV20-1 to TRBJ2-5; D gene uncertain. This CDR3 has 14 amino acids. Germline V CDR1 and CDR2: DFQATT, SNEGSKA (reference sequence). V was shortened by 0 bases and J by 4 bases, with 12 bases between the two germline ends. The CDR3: CSARDNWLGETQYF. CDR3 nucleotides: TGCAGTGCTAGAGATAATTGGTTAGGAGAGACCCAGTACTTC.

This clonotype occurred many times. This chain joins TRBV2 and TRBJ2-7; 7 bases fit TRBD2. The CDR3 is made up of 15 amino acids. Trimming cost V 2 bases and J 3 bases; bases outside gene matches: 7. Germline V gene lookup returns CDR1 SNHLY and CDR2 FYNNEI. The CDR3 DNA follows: TGTGCCAGCAGTGAACGTCGACTAGCCTTCTACGAGCAGTACTTC. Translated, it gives CASSERRLAFYEQYF.

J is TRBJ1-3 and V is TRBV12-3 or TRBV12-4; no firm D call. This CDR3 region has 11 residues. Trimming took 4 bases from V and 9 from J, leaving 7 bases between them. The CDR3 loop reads CASSYSTTIYF. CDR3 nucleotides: TGTGCCAGCAGTTACTCAACCACCATATATTTT.

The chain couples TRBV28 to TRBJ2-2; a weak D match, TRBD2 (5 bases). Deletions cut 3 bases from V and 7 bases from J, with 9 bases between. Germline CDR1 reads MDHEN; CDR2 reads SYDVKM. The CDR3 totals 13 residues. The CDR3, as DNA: TGTGCCAGCAGTTTTCGAGAGGGCGGGGAGCTGTTTTTT. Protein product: CASSFREGGELFF.

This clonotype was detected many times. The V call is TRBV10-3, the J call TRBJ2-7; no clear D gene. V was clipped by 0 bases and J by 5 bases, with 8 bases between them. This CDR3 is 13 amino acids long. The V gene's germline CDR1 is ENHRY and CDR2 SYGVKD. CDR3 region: CAISESLGNEQYF. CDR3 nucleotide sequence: TGTGCCATCAGTGAGTCTTTAGGAAACGAGCAGTACTTC.

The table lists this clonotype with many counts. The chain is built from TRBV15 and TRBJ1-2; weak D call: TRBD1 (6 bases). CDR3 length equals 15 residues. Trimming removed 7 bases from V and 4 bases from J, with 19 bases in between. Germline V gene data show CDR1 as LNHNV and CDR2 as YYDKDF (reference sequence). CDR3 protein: CATNPQGGVGYGYTF. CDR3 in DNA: TGTGCCACCAACCCCCAAGGGGGAGTAGGCTATGGCTACACCTTC.

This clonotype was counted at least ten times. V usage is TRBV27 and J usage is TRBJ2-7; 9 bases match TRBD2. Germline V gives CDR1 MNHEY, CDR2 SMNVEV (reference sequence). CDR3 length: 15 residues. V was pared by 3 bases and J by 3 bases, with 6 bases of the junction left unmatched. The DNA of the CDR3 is TGTGCCAGCAGTTTCGCACTAGCGGGCGTCTACGAGCAGTACTTC. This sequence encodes CASSFALAGVYEQYF.

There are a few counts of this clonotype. The CDR3: CSARSGVLGRITEAFF. In DNA form, the CDR3 reads TGCAGTGCTAGATCGGGCGTGTTGGGGCGGATCACTGAAGCTTTCTTT. The rearrangement links TRBV20-1 to TRBJ1-1, with a tentative D call TRBD1 (5 bases). Per the germline V gene, CDR1 is DFQATT and CDR2 is SNEGSKA (reference sequence). This CDR3 contains 16 residues. V dropped 2 bases and J dropped 4 bases, with 20 bases sitting between them.

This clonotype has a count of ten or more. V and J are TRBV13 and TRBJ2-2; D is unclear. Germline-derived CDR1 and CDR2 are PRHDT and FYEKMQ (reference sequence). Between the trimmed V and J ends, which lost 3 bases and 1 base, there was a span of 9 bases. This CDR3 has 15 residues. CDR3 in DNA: TGTGCCAGCAGCTTTCCTTTAGGGAACACCGGGGAGCTGTTTTTT. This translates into CASSFPLGNTGELFF.

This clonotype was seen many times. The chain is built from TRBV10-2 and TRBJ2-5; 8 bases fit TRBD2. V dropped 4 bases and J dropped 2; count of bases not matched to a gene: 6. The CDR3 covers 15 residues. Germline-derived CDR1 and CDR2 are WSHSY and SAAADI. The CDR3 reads CASSGLAGKQETQYF. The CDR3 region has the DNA TGCGCCAGCAGTGGGCTAGCGGGCAAACAAGAGACCCAGTACTTC.

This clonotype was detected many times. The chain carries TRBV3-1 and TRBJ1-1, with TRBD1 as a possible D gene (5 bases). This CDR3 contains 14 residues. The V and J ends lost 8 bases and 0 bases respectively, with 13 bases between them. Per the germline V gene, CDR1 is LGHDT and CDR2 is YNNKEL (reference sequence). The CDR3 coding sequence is TGTGCCAGCTCCTATCGGGGGGTGAACACTGAAGCTTTCTTT. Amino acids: CASSYRGVNTEAFF.

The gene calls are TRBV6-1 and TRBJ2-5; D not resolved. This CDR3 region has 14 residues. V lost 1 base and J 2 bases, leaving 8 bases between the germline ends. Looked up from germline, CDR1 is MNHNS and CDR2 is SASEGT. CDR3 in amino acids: CASSEGRHQETQYF. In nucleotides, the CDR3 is TGTGCCAGCAGTGAAGGCAGGCATCAAGAGACCCAGTACTTC.

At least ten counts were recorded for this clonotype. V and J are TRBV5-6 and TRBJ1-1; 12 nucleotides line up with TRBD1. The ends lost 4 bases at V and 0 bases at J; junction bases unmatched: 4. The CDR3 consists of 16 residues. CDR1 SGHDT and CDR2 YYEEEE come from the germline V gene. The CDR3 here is CASSEGQGALNTEAFF. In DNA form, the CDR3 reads TGTGCCAGCAGCGAGGGACAGGGGGCCTTGAACACTGAAGCTTTCTTT.